This T cell receptor (beta chain) was recovered during a study of T cell responses to AZD1222 COVID-19 vaccine. Study-wide points: Seropositive AZD1222 recipients at baseline numbered only five or six. White British ancestry dominated among donors, who included more females, and clonal diversity was possibly underestimated. Scientists sampled the repertoires only once the peak T cell response had passed.

TCRdb keeps only in-frame clones here, not all; method: immunoSEQ multiplex PCR. The repertoire holds tens of thousands of clones, with roughly 90% as singletons. Worth noting for this clone: Its antigen is currently unknown.

This CDR3 is built from 15 residues. Germline-derived CDR1 and CDR2 are SGDLS and YYNGEE. The ends were cut back, 0 bases at V and 5 bases at J, with 13 bases in the middle. This chain uses TRBV9 with TRBJ2-3, with a weak D call TRBD1 (6 bases). The TCR comes from an adult in good health. Here the sequenced sample was peripheral blood, taken on day 0 of AZD1222 vaccination. CDR3 nucleotides: TGTGCCAGCAGCGTAGAGGGCAGGGACATAGATACGCAGTATTTT. This translates into CASSVEGRDIDTQYF.